These T cell receptor beta chains were read from a single sample in a study of T cell responses to AZD1222 COVID-19 vaccine. Sequencing was performed with immunoSEQ multiplex PCR; in TCRdb, only in-frame clones are kept and a portion is missing. The table lists approximately 140,000 clones, around nine tenths of them singletons. This material consisted of peripheral blood, taken 28 days after the second AZD1222 dose. These receptor sequences come from an adult who received the AZD1222 COVID-19 vaccine. Each CDR3 is given with its conserved first and last residue. D genes are given only for firm matches. Clone size is shown for a subset of rows, as once, few, many or a class of expanded clone.

V	D	size	J	DNA	CDR3
TRBV24-1	.	.	TRBJ2-2	TGTGCCACCAGTGATTTCAGGGGGGGGACCGGGGAGCTGTTTTTT	CATSDFRGGTGELFF
TRBV6-5	.	.	TRBJ2-5	TGTGCCAGCAGTTACTCCGGACAAGAGGAGACCCAGTACTTC	CASSYSGQEETQYF
TRBV4-3	.	.	TRBJ2-5	TGCGCCAGCAGCCAAGATCTGGGGAAGGCCCAGTACTTC	CASSQDLGKAQYF
TRBV30	.	.	TRBJ1-3	TGTGCCTGGAACTTCGGGATCTCGGGAAACACCATATATTTT	CAWNFGISGNTIYF
TRBV7-8	TRBD1	.	TRBJ1-5	TGTGCCAGCAGCATCCACGGGACAGGGTCCGGTCAGCCCCAGCATTTT	CASSIHGTGSGQPQHF
TRBV21-1	.	.	TRBJ1-3	TGTGCCAGCAGTAGACAGGGGCGGAGGGAAAACACCATATATTTT	CASSRQGRRENTIYF
TRBV18	TRBD2	.	TRBJ2-7	TGTGCCAGCTCACCATCCGGACTAGCGGGATTCGAGCAGTACTTC	CASSPSGLAGFEQYF
TRBV3-1/TRBV3-2	.	.	TRBJ2-3	TGTGCCAGCAGCCAAGCCACAGATACGCAGTATTTT	CASSQATDTQYF
TRBV28	TRBD1	.	TRBJ1-5	TGTGCCAGCAGCACAGTCTCCCGGGACAGGGTACACCTTAGCAATCAGCCCCAGCATTTT	CASSTVSRDRVHLSNQPQHF
TRBV7-2	.	.	TRBJ1-4	TGTGCCAGCAGGTTGGACCCCGGAAATGAAAAACTGTTTTTT	CASRLDPGNEKLFF
TRBV7-2	TRBD2	.	TRBJ2-1	TGTGCCAGCAGCCTGTCGGTCGGTGCGGGGGGTGACAATGAGCAGTTCTTC	CASSLSVGAGGDNEQFF
TRBV5-4	TRBD2	few	TRBJ2-3	TGTGCCAGCAGCCGGCCGACTAGCGGGAGGACAGATACGCAGTATTTT	CASSRPTSGRTDTQYF
TRBV20-1	.	.	TRBJ1-1	TGCAGTGCTAGTTCACGTAAAAACACTGAAGCTTTCTTT	CSASSRKNTEAFF
TRBV24-1	.	once	TRBJ2-7	TGTGCCACCAGTGATTCGACCAGTTTTAGCGAGCAGTACTTC	CATSDSTSFSEQYF
TRBV6-1	.	once	TRBJ1-6	TGTGCCAGCAGCGAATCTTGGAGCTCCTATAATTCACCCCTCCACTTT	CASSESWSSYNSPLHF
TRBV5-1	.	.	TRBJ2-1	TGCGCCAGCAACCTGGGTTTTCCTCCCAATGAGCAGTTCTTC	CASNLGFPPNEQFF
TRBV27	TRBD2	.	TRBJ2-3	TGTGCCAGCAGTACGCCTAGCGGGAGTACAGATACGCAGTATTTT	CASSTPSGSTDTQYF
TRBV7-9	.	.	TRBJ2-2	TGTGCCAGCAGCTTAGGTTGGGAGCTGTTTTTT	CASSLGWELFF
TRBV15	.	.	TRBJ2-5	TGTGCCACCAGCAGAGGGGGGGTTCGGGTGGAGACCCAGTACTTC	CATSRGGVRVETQYF
TRBV6-6	TRBD1	.	TRBJ1-6	TGTGCCAGCAGTTACGGGACAGGGCAAACACCCCTCCACTTT	CASSYGTGQTPLHF
TRBV6-1	.	.	TRBJ1-2	TGTGCCAGCAGTGTAGAGGCTCTAAGACAGCAGAAATTCTATGGCTACACCTTC	CASSVEALRQQKFYGYTF
TRBV24-1	TRBD2	.	TRBJ2-3	TGTGCCACCAGTGGCACGGGGGGGAGAAGCACAGATACGCAGTATTTT	CATSGTGGRSTDTQYF
TRBV5-8	TRBD2	once	TRBJ2-3	TGTGCCAGCGGTGGCGGGAGGGCCACAGATACGCAGTATTTT	CASGGGRATDTQYF
TRBV5-1	TRBD1	.	TRBJ1-6	TGCGCCAGCAGCTTGGAAGGGGGCAGAGATTCACCCCTCCACTTT	CASSLEGGRDSPLHF
TRBV7-3	TRBD2	.	TRBJ2-2	TGTGCCAGCAGCTCCCACCTCAGCGGGATAAGCGGGGAGCTGTTTTTT	CASSSHLSGISGELFF
TRBV18	.	.	TRBJ2-7	TGTGCCAGCTCACCACAGGGGACGACCTACGAGCAGTACTTC	CASSPQGTTYEQYF
TRBV19	TRBD1	.	TRBJ2-4	TGTGCCAGTAGTGTGGGACAGAAAAACATTCAGTACTTC	CASSVGQKNIQYF
TRBV5-5	TRBD1	.	TRBJ2-7	TGTGCCAGCAGCAGGACAGGGGTAGCCTACGAGCAGTACTTC	CASSRTGVAYEQYF
TRBV19	.	.	TRBJ2-7	TGTGCCACCTCCGGGAGACAGATATACGAGCAGTACTTC	CATSGRQIYEQYF
TRBV9	.	.	TRBJ1-3	TGTGCCAGCAGCCCCAGGGAGTCGCGAGGTGGAAACACCATATATTTT	CASSPRESRGGNTIYF
TRBV4-3	TRBD2	.	TRBJ2-3	TGCGCCAGCAGCCAAGTGCGGGAGGCAAACACAGATACGCAGTATTTT	CASSQVREANTDTQYF
TRBV6-4	TRBD1	.	TRBJ1-5	TGTGCCAGCAGTGACCGGGACAGGGAAGGCAATCAGCCCCAGCATTTT	CASSDRDREGNQPQHF
TRBV4-3	TRBD2	.	TRBJ2-1	TGCGCCAGCAGCCCGTTACGGGACTACACTTCCAATGAGCAGTTCTTC	CASSPLRDYTSNEQFF
TRBV7-9	TRBD1	.	TRBJ1-2	TGTGCCAGCATTTCCGGGACAGGGAGCGGCTACACCTTC	CASISGTGSGYTF
TRBV9	TRBD1	.	TRBJ1-2	TGTGCCAGCAGCGTAGCCGGGACAGGAAACTATGGCTACACCTTC	CASSVAGTGNYGYTF
TRBV30	.	.	TRBJ2-7	TGTGCCTGGAGTGTAACAGCCTACGAGCAGTACTTC	CAWSVTAYEQYF
TRBV29-1	.	.	TRBJ2-1	TGCAGCGGCCACCTGGGGGGCGGAGAGCAGTTCTTC	CSGHLGGGEQFF
TRBV25-1	.	.	TRBJ1-1	TGTGCCAGCAGTAAAGGGACTGAAGCTTTCTTT	CASSKGTEAFF
TRBV14	.	.	TRBJ2-5	TGTGCCAGCAGCACGCGACAGGCGCGCCAAGAGACCCAGTACTTC	CASSTRQARQETQYF
TRBV20-1	.	few	TRBJ2-3	TGCAGTGCTAGTCCATGGGGATCGGAGGGAGTCACAGATACGCAGTATTTT	CSASPWGSEGVTDTQYF
TRBV29-1	TRBD1	.	TRBJ1-5	TGCAGCGTTGGGGACAGGGTCTCCGGTCAGCCCCAGCATTTT	CSVGDRVSGQPQHF
TRBV29-1	TRBD1	.	TRBJ1-2	TGCAGCGCCGCGGACAGGGGGGACTATGGCTACACCTTC	CSAADRGDYGYTF
TRBV7-3	.	.	TRBJ2-2	TGTGCCAGCAGCTTAAGATCTGGGTCCGCGAACACCGGGGAGCTGTTTTTT	CASSLRSGSANTGELFF
TRBV7-9	TRBD1	.	TRBJ2-3	TGTGCCAGCAGCTTAGGGGGACAGGGGGCAGGGGATACGCAGTATTTT	CASSLGGQGAGDTQYF
TRBV27	TRBD1	.	TRBJ1-2	TGTGCCAGCAGTTCCACAGGGGGCAGGTATGGCTACACCTTC	CASSSTGGRYGYTF
TRBV28	.	once	TRBJ2-7	TGTGCCAGCAGACCCTCCGGGGACCACTACGAGCAGTACTTC	CASRPSGDHYEQYF
TRBV19	TRBD1	.	TRBJ2-1	TGTGCCAGTAGTATTAGAGCAGGGGGCTCCTACAATGAGCAGTTCTTC	CASSIRAGGSYNEQFF
TRBV7-2	TRBD1	.	TRBJ2-3	TGTGCCAGCAGACTTACCCAGGGGGCCAGTATGGATACGCAGTATTTT	CASRLTQGASMDTQYF
TRBV5-8	.	.	TRBJ1-5	TGTGCCAGCAGCTTGGATGGCAGGGGCAATCAGCCCCAGCATTTT	CASSLDGRGNQPQHF
TRBV30	.	once	TRBJ2-2	TGTGCCTGGAGGGTAACGAACACCGGGGAGCTGTTTTTT	CAWRVTNTGELFF
TRBV18	.	.	TRBJ1-6	TGTGCCAGCTCACCCGAACCGGGACCGAATAATTCACCCCTCCACTTT	CASSPEPGPNNSPLHF
TRBV5-6	.	.	TRBJ2-2	TGTGCCAGCGACGTTGGGGGCGGGGAGCTGTTTTTT	CASDVGGGELFF
TRBV4-3	.	.	TRBJ2-3	TGCGCCAGCAGTGTTGGGGAAACAGATACGCAGTATTTT	CASSVGETDTQYF